This TCR beta chain originates from a study of T cell repertoires in cytomegalovirus infection (dated by TCRdb to the late 2010s). With respect to the entire study: Donor HLA type was relevant to the analysis, as public TCR beta signatures indicated carriage of CMV infection together with the matching HLA type. Study-wide findings and limitations: The ex vivo response was dominated by HLA-C-restricted CMV-specific TCR beta clonotypes, which also provided the single most frequent clonotype in two of eight donors. Cumulative frequency of public TCR beta family members discriminated carriers of CMV infection plus the relevant HLA type in this cohort and an independent roughly 350-donor cohort.

Sequencing was carried out with an Illumina HiSeq 1500. TCRdb reworked the public reads: Q25 trimming with fastp, MiXCR clone assembly, productive beta chains retained. Each CDR3 protein gets just one entry, which takes the most common genes and DNA from the rows behind it. Here the sample has about 230,000 distinct CDR3 sequences; around 6.6% occur a single time. Around 6.9% of the sample lies in the top ten. At least ten counts were recorded for this clonotype. Its antigen target is currently unknown. Base qualities are not provided; no much larger clone lies one nucleotide away. The sample taken for sequencing was PBMCs. The source of this sequence is a human donor in good health (CMV status not recorded). Some clones in this sample may be carry-over from other donors' samples.

Read as DNA, the sequence is TGTGCCAGCAGTTCCTCATGGGGGACAGGGACAGATACGCAGTATTTT. Translated, it reads CASSSSWGTGTDTQYF. The chain couples TRBV28 to TRBJ2-3; 9 bases in between match TRBD1. The germline V gene sets CDR1 to MDHEN and CDR2 to SYDVKM. The CDR3 starts with the cysteine, ends with the phenylalanine, and has 16 residues. CDR3 DNA only is kept here, 48 bases in frame from base 1. Trimming takes 4 bases off V and 3 bases off J; junction bases not matched to a gene: 8.